Given below is one TCR beta chain in context. The antigen is undetermined. This sample was taken from a study of early T cells in non-severe SARS-CoV-2 infection. At the level of the study: Bulk RNA taken from unsorted whole blood was sequenced, leaving chains unpaired. Study-wide results and limits: A preference for anti-spike CD8 responses marked VDJdb matching, which missed private and CD4 specificities.

The germline V gene has CDR1 SGHTA and CDR2 FQGNSA. The CDR3 spans 15 residues. Trimming cost V 0 bases and J 7 bases, with 12 bases left between them. MiXCR, run by TCRdb on the 5' RACE reads, gives a single entry per CDR3 protein. The table shows around 45,000 distinct CDR3 sequences, with around 3.6% occurring only once. The V call is TRBV7-2, the J call TRBJ2-2; D is undetermined. This clonotype was obtained from an adult who was a healthcare worker with PCR-confirmed SARS-CoV-2 infection or an uninfected control (not recorded which). Material for sequencing was whole blood. The CDR3 reads CASSLARLAGGELFF. The CDR3 coding sequence is TGTGCCAGCAGCTTAGCGAGGCTGGCCGGCGGGGAGCTGTTTTTT.